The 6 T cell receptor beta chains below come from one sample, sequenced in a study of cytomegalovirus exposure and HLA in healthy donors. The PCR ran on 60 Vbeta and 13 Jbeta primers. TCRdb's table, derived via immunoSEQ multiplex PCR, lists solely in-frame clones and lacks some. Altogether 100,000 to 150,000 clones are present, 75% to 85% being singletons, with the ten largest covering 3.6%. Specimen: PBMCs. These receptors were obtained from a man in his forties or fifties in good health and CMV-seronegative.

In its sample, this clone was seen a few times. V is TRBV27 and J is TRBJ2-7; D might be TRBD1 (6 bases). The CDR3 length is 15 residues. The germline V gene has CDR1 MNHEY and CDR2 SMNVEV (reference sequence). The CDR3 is CAPGQGTPGSYEQYF. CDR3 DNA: TGTGCTCCGGGACAAGGAACCCCGGGATCCTACGAGCAGTACTTC.

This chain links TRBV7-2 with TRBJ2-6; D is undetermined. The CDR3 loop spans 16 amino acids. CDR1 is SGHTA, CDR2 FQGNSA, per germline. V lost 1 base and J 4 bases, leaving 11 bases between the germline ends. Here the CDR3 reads CASSLVAGSGANVLTF. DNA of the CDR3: TGTGCCAGCAGCTTAGTTGCAGGTTCAGGGGCCAACGTCCTGACTTTC.

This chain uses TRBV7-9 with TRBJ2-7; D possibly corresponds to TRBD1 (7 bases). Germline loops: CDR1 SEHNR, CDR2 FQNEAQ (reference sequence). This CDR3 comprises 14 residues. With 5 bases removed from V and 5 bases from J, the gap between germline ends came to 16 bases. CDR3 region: CASSPPGGTHEQYF. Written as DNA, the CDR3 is TGTGCCAGCAGCCCCCCAGGGGGGACCCACGAGCAGTACTTC.

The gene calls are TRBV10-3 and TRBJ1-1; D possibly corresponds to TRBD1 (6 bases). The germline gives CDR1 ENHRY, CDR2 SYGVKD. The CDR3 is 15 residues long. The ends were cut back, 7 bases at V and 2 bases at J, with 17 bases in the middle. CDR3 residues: CAITPTGTPNTEAFF. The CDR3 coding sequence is TGTGCCATCACCCCCACCGGGACACCTAACACTGAAGCTTTCTTT.

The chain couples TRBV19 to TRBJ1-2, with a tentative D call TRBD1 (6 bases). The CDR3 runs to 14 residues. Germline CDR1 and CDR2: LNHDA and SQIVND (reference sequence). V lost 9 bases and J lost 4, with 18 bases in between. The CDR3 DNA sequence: TGTGCCAGCACGGGCGGTATCAGGGGCTATGGCTACACCTTC. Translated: CASTGGIRGYGYTF. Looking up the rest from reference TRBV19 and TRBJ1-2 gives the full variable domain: DGGITQSPKYLFRKEGQNVTLSCEQNLNHDAMYWYRQDPGQGLRLIYYSQIVNDFQKGDIAEGYSVSREKKESFPLTVTSAQKNPTAFYLCASTGGIRGYGYTFGSGTRLTVV.

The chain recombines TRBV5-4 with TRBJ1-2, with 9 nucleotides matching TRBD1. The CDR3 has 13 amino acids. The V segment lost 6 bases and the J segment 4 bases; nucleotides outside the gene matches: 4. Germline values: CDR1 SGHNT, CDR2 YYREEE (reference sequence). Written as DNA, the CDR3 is TGTGCCAGCATTGGACAGGGGTTCTATGGCTACACCTTC. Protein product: CASIGQGFYGYTF.